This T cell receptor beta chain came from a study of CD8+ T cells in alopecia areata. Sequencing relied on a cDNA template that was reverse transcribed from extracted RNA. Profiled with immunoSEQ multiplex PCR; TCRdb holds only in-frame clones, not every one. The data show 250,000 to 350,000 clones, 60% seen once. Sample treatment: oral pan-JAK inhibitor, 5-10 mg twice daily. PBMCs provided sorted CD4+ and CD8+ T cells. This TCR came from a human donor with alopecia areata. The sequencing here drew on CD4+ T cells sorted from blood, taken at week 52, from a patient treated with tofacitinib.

The CDR3: CASSPPARQGSYEQYF. CDR3 DNA: TGTGCCAGCTCACCACCGGCCCGACAGGGATCTTACGAGCAGTACTTC. This chain connects TRBV18 to TRBJ2-7, with 7 positions matching TRBD1. The CDR3 runs 16 residues. J lost 4 bases, V lost 0 bases, and 9 bases had no gene match. Germline V CDR1 and CDR2: KGHSH, LQKENI.